Below, one T cell receptor beta chain is given with its context. This clonotype showed up many times. Its binding antigen is unknown. No per-base quality is available; no much larger clone lies one base away. The TCR beta CDR3 regions were amplified from RNA transcripts. The first round of RT-PCR for the TCR CDR3 was performed with the HTBI primer set and the Qiagen OneStep RT-PCR kit. The libraries were constructed in a second round of multiplex PCR and then size-selected and purified. Paired-end sequencing of the libraries was performed with 100 bp reads on an Illumina HiSeq2000. In the source study's methods: SOAPnuke was used to process the raw data, throwing out any read that contained adapters or uncalled bases, had a mean Phred below 15, or lacked an exact constant-primer or identifier match. COPE v1.2.5 was used to merge the high-quality paired reads, and each unique nucleotide sequence was defined as a clonotype. MiTCR v1.1 was used to align clonotypes to the IMGT TRBV, TRBD and TRBJ reference segments. Analysis was restricted to V-J combinations with a frequency above 0.0001, which covered roughly 99% of repertoires. The TCS score was defined as F50 (clonal expansion) divided by E x V (chaos), with BLOSUM62-based TCRdist calculated between CDR3 peptides within each V-J. Welch's t-statistics and random forest reduced some 510 V-J features to under 15, which were used in a naive Bayes classifier (R e1071). TCRdb reprocessing: public reads trimmed at Q25 with fastp, clones called with MiXCR, in-frame beta chains kept. Rows with a matching CDR3 protein are joined into one entry that keeps the most common DNA and genes. The V and J calls and clone size come from TCRdb's table, not from the authors' own analysis. The sample table records around 350,000 distinct CDR3 sequences; about 18% of these occur just once. The ten biggest clones cover about 4% of the sample.

The data originate from a study of T cells in Graves' hyperthyroidism and ophthalmopathy (dated by TCRdb to about 2019). Regarding the study in general: Peripheral blood samples were taken at the time of initial diagnosis, prior to any treatment. After blood sampling, hyperthyroidism patients were treated with methimazole at a starting dose of 30 mg daily, and ophthalmopathy patients were treated with high-dose intravenous methylprednisolone. To identify distinguishing TCR V-J signatures, a discovery cohort of about 95 patients was used, comprising 43 with Graves' ophthalmopathy and some 60 with stable Graves' hyperthyroidism. For training and testing, the roughly 97 patients in the discovery cohort were randomly divided in a 7:3 ratio. According to the paper, TCR Vbeta CDR3 sequencing was carried out on approximately 140 peripheral blood samples, which came from 40 to 45 ophthalmopathy, around 74 hyperthyroidism and about 17 progressor patients. In several Graves' hyperthyroidism patients, the study also compared T-cell repertoires from thyroid tissue with T-cell repertoires from blood. Whether ophthalmopathy could be predicted prospectively was tested in an independent validation cohort made up of 18 hyperthyroidism patients plus 17 patients who later progressed to ophthalmopathy.

Graves' hyperthyroidism was defined as stable when no progression to ophthalmopathy occurred over 18 months of follow-up. Hyperthyroidism patients were aged 18 to 65 years and newly diagnosed, with disease duration of less than 2 months. Exclusion was applied to patients with uncontrolled infections, other autoimmune diseases, pregnancy or lactation. Clinical symptoms, serum thyroxine and TRAb, thyroid ultrasound, and orbital computed tomography formed the basis for the diagnoses. PBMCs were isolated from about 9.1 ml of fresh peripheral blood by Ficoll-Paque density gradient centrifugation. Trizol reagent was used to extract total RNA, and RNA quality was then checked on an Agilent 2100 Bioanalyzer. What the work shows at the level of the full study, not this receptor alone: In validation, progression to ophthalmopathy was predicted by the model with 70% to 71% sensitivity and 72.22% specificity, a median of approximately 6.5 months before onset. A model built on a 13 V-J signature distinguished ophthalmopathy from stable hyperthyroidism, reaching 87.88% sensitivity and 81% to 83% specificity in cross-validation and 80%/75% in testing. Sample size was not statistically predetermined, and investigators were not blinded to group allocation. Blood samples also contained most of the expanded thyroid clonotypes (frequency above 0.001), which suggests that blood repertoires may reflect thyroid immune responses.

V lost 6 bases and J lost 5 bases, and the count of bases not matched to a germline gene is 6. The CDR3, from cysteine to phenylalanine, totals 13 residues. The sequence is cut down to CDR3 DNA, 39 bases in frame from base 1. The germline V gene supplies CDR1 MGHDK and CDR2 SYGVNS. The sequenced material came from blood. The receptor was derived from a woman aged 18-35 years with Graves' hyperthyroidism. The chain was built from TRBV25-1 and TRBJ2-5, with TRBD2 matching 7 junction bases. The CDR3 protein sequence reads: CASSVRAGETQYF. The DNA is TGTGCCAGCAGCGTAAGAGCGGGGGAGACCCAGTACTTC.